These 32 T cell receptor beta chains share one sample of origin, sequenced in a study of blood T cell repertoires in COVID-19. Sequencing used immunoSEQ multiplex PCR; TCRdb keeps in-frame clones, though not all of them. The data show around 300,000 clones, with 90% seen just once and 3.5% to 4.5% held by the top ten. The sequenced sample was PBMCs or T cells enriched from blood (not recorded which). These receptors all stem from a young woman with acute COVID-19.

This rearrangement joins TRBV28 to TRBJ2-2; D is perhaps TRBD1 (6 bases). Germline assignment: CDR1 MDHEN and CDR2 SYDVKM. There are 15 residues in the CDR3. Trimming removed 5 bases at V and 2 bases at J, with 12 bases between. DNA for the CDR3: TGTGCCAGCAGTCGGGGACACCTAAACACCGGGGAGCTGTTTTTT. Its translation: CASSRGHLNTGELFF.

This chain links TRBV5-1 with TRBJ2-7; 7 nucleotides match TRBD2. CDR3 length: 13 residues. J gave up 4 bases and V 0 bases, and 1 base lay outside the gene matches. Per the germline V gene, CDR1 is SGHRS and CDR2 is YFSETQ. CDR3 loop: CASSLGDYYEQYF. In DNA, the CDR3 is TGCGCCAGCAGCTTGGGGGACTATTACGAGCAGTACTTC.

Only a few counts were recorded for this clone. The chain links TRBV9 to TRBJ1-1; tentative D call: TRBD1 (5 bases). Trimming pared 0 bases from V and 3 bases from J, leaving 12 bases between. Germline V gene sequence: CDR1 SGDLS, CDR2 YYNGEE. CDR3 length: 15 amino acids. The CDR3 nucleotides read TGTGCCAGCAGCGTAGGTTCAGGGCCGGACACTGAAGCTTTCTTT. Translation gives CASSVGSGPDTEAFF.

The J gene is TRBJ1-1, the V gene TRBV5-1, with a tentative D call TRBD1 (6 bases). The CDR3 runs 15 residues. Trimming cost V 4 bases and J 4 bases, with 17 bases left between them. Germline CDR1 SGHRS, CDR2 YFSETQ. Here the CDR3 DNA reads TGCGCCAGCAGCCTGTGGGGGGGCGATAGCACTGAAGCTTTCTTT. Its translation: CASSLWGGDSTEAFF.

The chain is built from TRBV12-3 or TRBV12-4 and TRBJ1-2; TRBD1 aligns across 7 bases. The V gene end was trimmed by 1 base and the J gene end by 12 bases; junction bases not matched to a gene: 5. The CDR3 extends over 12 amino acids. CDR3 coding DNA: TGTGCCAGCAGTTTAGGCCGACAGGGACACACCTTC. Protein product: CASSLGRQGHTF.

CDR3 in DNA: TGCGCCAGCACCGGGACTGGCTTCTACAATGAGCAGTTCTTC. It yields the protein CASTGTGFYNEQFF. This chain uses TRBV5-1 with TRBJ2-1; possible D gene TRBD2, 6 bases. From germline, CDR1 is SGHRS and CDR2 YFSETQ. The CDR3 is 14 amino acids. Trimming removed 6 bases from V and 3 bases from J, with 13 bases in between.

V and J are TRBV19 and TRBJ1-3; maybe TRBD1 (5 bases). Germline values: CDR1 LNHDA, CDR2 SQIVND (reference sequence). Trimming took 4 bases from V and 7 from J, leaving 17 bases between them. This CDR3 spans 15 amino acids. Here the CDR3 reads CASSTGTSAGNTIYF. CDR3 DNA: TGTGCCAGTAGTACCGGGACCTCCGCGGGGAACACCATATATTTT.

V is TRBV28 and J is TRBJ2-2, with TRBD1 matching 11 bases. V shed 9 bases, J shed 8 bases, and the junction held 8 bases outside the gene matches. Germline CDR1 and CDR2: MDHEN and SYDVKM. This CDR3 region has 14 residues. The DNA of the CDR3 is TGTGCCAGTGTTGGACAGGGGGCTTGGGGGGAGCTGTTTTTT. This codes for CASVGQGAWGELFF.

The gene calls are TRBV19 and TRBJ1-3, with a weak D call TRBD1 (6 bases). Trimming took 6 bases from V and 4 from J, leaving 10 bases between them. CDR1 and CDR2 from the germline V gene are LNHDA and SQIVND (reference sequence). CDR3 length equals 13 residues. The DNA of the CDR3 is TGTGCCAGTAGAAGGGGGTTCGGAAACACCATATATTTT. As protein: CASRRGFGNTIYF. Full variable domain (remainder filled in from reference TRBV19 and TRBJ1-3): DGGITQSPKYLFRKEGQNVTLSCEQNLNHDAMYWYRQDPGQGLRLIYYSQIVNDFQKGDIAEGYSVSREKKESFPLTVTSAQKNPTAFYLCASRRGFGNTIYFGEGSWLTVV.

This clone was detected once. The V call is TRBV11-2, the J call TRBJ1-1; 7 nucleotides line up with TRBD1. The germline V gene has CDR1 SGHAT and CDR2 FQNNGV. With 5 bases clipped from V and 11 bases from J, the junction kept 11 bases outside the gene matches. This CDR3 has 13 residues. The CDR3 is CASSPTGVRSAFF. CDR3 coding DNA: TGTGCCAGCAGCCCAACAGGGGTGCGGTCGGCTTTCTTT.

The V and J genes are TRBV18 and TRBJ2-1; 9 bases fit TRBD2. Germline-derived CDR1 and CDR2 are KGHSH and LQKENI. V lost 4 bases and J lost 7; bases outside the gene matches: 11. This CDR3 region has 16 residues. The DNA for the CDR3 is TGTGCCAGCTCACGGCTTAGCGGGAGAAGCATTAATGAGCAGTTCTTC. Translating it yields CASSRLSGRSINEQFF. Filled out from reference TRBV18 and TRBJ2-1, the complete variable domain reads NAGVMQNPRHLVRRRGQEARLRCSPMKGHSHVYWYRQLPEEGLKFMVYLQKENIIDESGMPKERFSAEFPKEGPSILRIQQVVRGDSAAYFCASSRLSGRSINEQFFGPGTRLTVL.

V and J are TRBV28 and TRBJ2-3, with a weak D call TRBD1 (6 bases). The CDR3 has 17 amino acids. The V end lost 6 bases, the J end lost 6 bases, and 25 bases lay between the germline ends. Germline V lookup: CDR1 MDHEN, CDR2 SYDVKM. CDR3 sequence reads: CASSLKKGVRRPDTQYF. For the CDR3, the DNA is TGTGCCAGCAGCCTTAAGAAGGGGGTCAGGCGCCCTGATACGCAGTATTTT.

This chain links TRBV6-5 with TRBJ2-7; 10 bases are a match to TRBD2. Germline trimming cut 8 bases from V and 9 bases from J; bases unmatched to any gene: 7. This CDR3 region has 12 residues. Germline V gene sequence: CDR1 MNHEY, CDR2 SVGAGI. CDR3 nucleotide sequence: TGTGCCAGCGCCCTACTAGCGGGGTGGCAGTACTTC. Protein product: CASALLAGWQYF.

The chain employs TRBV3-1 (or the pseudogene TRBV3-2) and TRBJ1-2; D call uncertain. The CDR3 has 14 residues. Per the germline V gene, CDR1 is LGHDT and CDR2 is YNNKEL (reference sequence). Trimming stripped 2 bases from V and 4 bases from J, with 11 bases between. The chain's CDR3 is CASSQSGDVYGYTF. The CDR3 DNA reads as TGTGCCAGCAGCCAAAGTGGAGATGTCTATGGCTACACCTTC.

V gene TRBV28 combines with J gene TRBJ1-6, with D unresolved. Germline CDR1 reads MDHEN; CDR2 reads SYDVKM. V was cut by 3 bases and J by 4 bases, with 4 bases left in between. CDR3 length: 13 amino acids. The CDR3 protein is CASSFQYNSPLHF. In DNA form, the CDR3 reads TGTGCCAGCAGTTTCCAGTATAATTCACCCCTCCACTTT.

The chain links TRBV4-2 to TRBJ2-4, with 8 bases aligning to TRBD2. V was pared by 0 bases and J by 0 bases, with 7 bases of the junction left unmatched. The CDR3 is made up of 18 amino acids. The germline V gene has CDR1 LGHNA and CDR2 YNFKEQ. CDR3: CASSQDRGSGIAKNIQYF. The CDR3 bases are TGTGCCAGCAGCCAAGATCGGGGTAGCGGGATAGCCAAAAACATTCAGTACTTC.

The V call is TRBV28, the J call TRBJ2-1, with a weak D call TRBD2 (6 bases). Germline lookup yields CDR1 MDHEN and CDR2 SYDVKM. Trimming took off 7 bases at V and 0 bases at J, with 16 bases between the two ends. The CDR3 spans 16 residues. CDR3: CASTNLGGSSYNEQFF. In DNA, the CDR3 is TGTGCCAGCACCAATCTCGGAGGGAGCTCCTACAATGAGCAGTTCTTC. The full variable domain, completed using reference TRBV28 and TRBJ2-1, is DVKVTQSSRYLVKRTGEKVFLECVQDMDHENMFWYRQDPGLGLRLIYFSYDVKMKEKGDIPEGYSVSREKKERFSLILESASTNQTSMYLCASTNLGGSSYNEQFFGPGTRLTVL.

This rearrangement joins TRBV5-1 to TRBJ2-1; D may be TRBD1 (6 bases). The CDR3 spans 15 residues. V was cut by 7 bases and J by 2 bases, with 16 bases left in between. Germline CDR1 is SGHRS and CDR2 is YFSETQ. The CDR3 DNA follows: TGCGCCAGCCGGACCTTGGGACAAGCCTACAATGAGCAGTTCTTC. Amino acid sequence: CASRTLGQAYNEQFF. The whole variable domain, filled in from reference TRBV5-1 and TRBJ2-1, reads KAGVTQTPRYLIKTRGQQVTLSCSPISGHRSVSWYQQTPGQGLQFLFEYFSETQRNKGNFPGRFSGRQFSNSRSEMNVSTLELGDSALYLCASRTLGQAYNEQFFGPGTRLTVL.

CDR3 region: CSASRLDSYEQYF. CDR3 nucleotide sequence: TGCAGTGCTAGTCGACTGGACTCCTACGAGCAGTACTTC. The chain joins TRBV20-1 to TRBJ2-7; D unclear. CDR1 and CDR2 from the germline V gene are DFQATT and SNEGSKA (reference sequence). The V gene lost 3 bases and the J gene lost 0 bases, with 9 bases spanning the gap. The CDR3 spans 13 residues.

V gene TRBV24-1 combines with J gene TRBJ2-3; 7 bases map to TRBD1. CDR1 KGHDR and CDR2 SFDVKD come from the germline V gene. The CDR3 consists of 14 residues. The V and J ends lost 5 bases and 2 bases, in that order; junction bases with no gene match: 3. Here the CDR3 reads CATSGGQYTDTQYF. The CDR3 DNA is TGTGCCACCAGTGGGGGACAGTACACAGATACGCAGTATTTT.

The chain links TRBV19 to TRBJ1-4, with 9 nucleotides matching TRBD1. Trimming cost V 7 bases and J 8 bases; bases outside gene matches: 5. The CDR3 runs 13 residues. Looked up from germline, CDR1 is LNHDA and CDR2 is SQIVND (reference sequence). CDR3 coding DNA: TGTGCCAGTATGCGACAGGGGGACGAAAAACTGTTTTTT. Protein sequence: CASMRQGDEKLFF.

V is TRBV10-3 and J is TRBJ1-3; possible D gene TRBD1, 6 bases. Trimming stripped 6 bases from V and 7 bases from J, with 16 bases between. The CDR3 runs to 14 residues. CDR1 is ENHRY and CDR2 is SYGVKD in the germline V gene. The CDR3 spells CAIRTGTIGNTIYF. The DNA of the CDR3 is TGTGCCATCAGAACAGGGACTATTGGGAACACCATATATTTT.

The chain recombines TRBV6-5 with TRBJ2-1; 10 nucleotides match TRBD2. The length of the CDR3 is 15 residues. With V trimmed by 4 bases and J by 3 bases, 3 bases remained unmatched. Germline CDR1 reads MNHEY; CDR2 reads SVGAGI. The CDR3 is CASSSSGSLYNEQFF. The DNA of the CDR3 is TGTGCCAGCAGTTCTAGCGGGAGCCTCTACAATGAGCAGTTCTTC.

The chain couples TRBV6-5 to TRBJ2-3, with D maybe TRBD2 (6 bases). CDR1 and CDR2 from the germline V gene are MNHEY and SVGAGI. V was shortened by 6 bases and J by 6 bases, with 19 bases between the two germline ends. This CDR3 is built from 15 residues. The DNA of the CDR3 is TGTGCCAGCAGCAACCCCCTCGGGAGAGGCGATACGCAGTATTTT. It translates to CASSNPLGRGDTQYF.

The chain uses TRBV18 and TRBJ1-2, with D maybe TRBD1 (5 bases). CDR3 length: 13 amino acids. Germline V gives CDR1 KGHSH, CDR2 LQKENI. V was clipped by 4 bases and J by 4 bases, with 10 bases between them. The CDR3 nucleotides read TGTGCCAGCTCACGATCCGACAGCTATGGCTACACCTTC. Protein sequence: CASSRSDSYGYTF.

The J gene is TRBJ1-6, the V gene TRBV11-2; no reliable D call. Germline assignment: CDR1 SGHAT and CDR2 FQNNGV. The CDR3 consists of 14 residues. V was clipped by 4 bases and J by 0 bases, with 4 bases between them. DNA for the CDR3: TGTGCCAGCAGCTCCCGCTCCTATAATTCACCCCTCCACTTT. The encoded protein is CASSSRSYNSPLHF.

The chain recombines TRBV7-2 with TRBJ2-1; D is uncertain. With 5 bases removed from V and 2 bases from J, the gap between germline ends came to 7 bases. This CDR3 comprises 13 residues. Germline V lookup: CDR1 SGHTA, CDR2 FQGNSA. CDR3 residues: CASSRVPYNEQFF. In DNA, the CDR3 is TGTGCCAGCAGCCGGGTACCCTACAATGAGCAGTTCTTC.

The gene calls are TRBV6-5 and TRBJ2-7; perhaps TRBD2 as D (6 bases). Germline loops: CDR1 MNHEY, CDR2 SVGAGI. V shed 2 bases and J shed 3 bases, with 8 bases lying between them. This CDR3 spans 13 amino acids. The chain's CDR3 is CASSYGRDYEQYF. DNA of the CDR3: TGTGCCAGCAGTTACGGGCGGGACTACGAGCAGTACTTC.

This chain joins TRBV28 and TRBJ1-1; a possible D gene is TRBD1 (5 bases). Germline assignment: CDR1 MDHEN and CDR2 SYDVKM. The V end was cut by 6 bases, the J end by 0 bases, with 11 bases between. The CDR3 totals 14 residues. The CDR3 region is CASRLGLLNTEAFF. In DNA, the CDR3 is TGTGCCAGCAGACTGGGACTCCTGAACACTGAAGCTTTCTTT.

The chain combines TRBV29-1 with TRBJ1-1; 10 nucleotides agree with TRBD1. CDR1 and CDR2 from the germline V gene are SQVTM and ANQGSEA. The trim removed 4 bases at V and 2 bases at J, leaving 4 bases unmatched. The CDR3 is 14 residues long. The CDR3 bases are TGCAGCGTTGCGGGACAGGGGCACAACACTGAAGCTTTCTTT. Amino acid sequence: CSVAGQGHNTEAFF.

The chain recombines TRBV28 with TRBJ2-7; 9 nucleotides match TRBD1. This CDR3 is built from 15 residues. J lost 5 bases, V lost 6 bases, and 11 bases had no gene match. Germline-derived CDR1 and CDR2 are MDHEN and SYDVKM. The CDR3 DNA reads as TGTGCCAGCAGCAATCCCGGGACAGGGCCCCACGAGCAGTACTTC. It translates to CASSNPGTGPHEQYF.

V is TRBV30 and J is TRBJ2-3; 7 bases map to TRBD2. The CDR3 is 15 amino acids. Trimming at V came to 4 bases and at J to 5 bases, leaving 12 bases not matched to a gene. Germline V lookup: CDR1 GTSNPN, CDR2 SVGIG (reference sequence). The CDR3 DNA reads as TGTGCCTGGAACGGACTAGGATGGGATGGAGATACGCAGTATTTT. Translation gives CAWNGLGWDGDTQYF.